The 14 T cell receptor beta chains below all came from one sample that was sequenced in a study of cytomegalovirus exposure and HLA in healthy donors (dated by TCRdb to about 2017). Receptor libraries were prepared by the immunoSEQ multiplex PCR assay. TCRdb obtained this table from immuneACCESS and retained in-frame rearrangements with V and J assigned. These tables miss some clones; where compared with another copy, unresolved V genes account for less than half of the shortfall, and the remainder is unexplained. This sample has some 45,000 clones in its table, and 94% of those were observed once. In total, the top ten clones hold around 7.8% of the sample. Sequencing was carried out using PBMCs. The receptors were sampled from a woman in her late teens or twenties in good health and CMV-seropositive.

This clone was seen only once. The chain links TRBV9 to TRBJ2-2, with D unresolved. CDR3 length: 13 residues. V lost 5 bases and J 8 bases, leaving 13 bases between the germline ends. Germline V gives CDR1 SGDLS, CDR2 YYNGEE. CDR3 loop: CASRSHFEGELFF. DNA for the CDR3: TGTGCCAGCAGATCCCACTTCGAGGGGGAGCTGTTTTTT.

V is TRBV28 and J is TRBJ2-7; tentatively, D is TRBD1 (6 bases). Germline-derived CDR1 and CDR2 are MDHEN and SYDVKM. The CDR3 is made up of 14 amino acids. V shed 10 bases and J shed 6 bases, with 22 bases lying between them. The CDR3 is CATGTLLSPGEQYF. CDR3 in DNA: TGTGCCACCGGGACATTACTATCCCCGGGCGAGCAGTACTTC.

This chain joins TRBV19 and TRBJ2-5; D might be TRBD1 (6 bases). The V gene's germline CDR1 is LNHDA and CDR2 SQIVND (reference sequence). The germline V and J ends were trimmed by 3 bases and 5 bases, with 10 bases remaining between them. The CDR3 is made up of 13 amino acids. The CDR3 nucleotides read TGTGCCAGTAGTATCAGGGGTCGGGAGACCCAGTACTTC. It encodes CASSIRGRETQYF. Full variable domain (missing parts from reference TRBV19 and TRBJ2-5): DGGITQSPKYLFRKEGQNVTLSCEQNLNHDAMYWYRQDPGQGLRLIYYSQIVNDFQKGDIAEGYSVSREKKESFPLTVTSAQKNPTAFYLCASSIRGRETQYFGPGTRLLVL.

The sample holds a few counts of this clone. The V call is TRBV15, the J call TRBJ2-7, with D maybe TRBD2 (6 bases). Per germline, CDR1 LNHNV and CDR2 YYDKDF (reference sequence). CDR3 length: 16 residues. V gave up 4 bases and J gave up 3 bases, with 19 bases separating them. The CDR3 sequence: CATSTNPASEGYEQYF. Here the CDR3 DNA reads TGTGCCACCAGCACCAACCCGGCTAGCGAGGGCTACGAGCAGTACTTC.

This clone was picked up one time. CDR3 DNA: TGTGCCAGCAGCTTGGGACAGGGTCCCACCTACGAGCAGTACTTC. As protein: CASSLGQGPTYEQYF. The chain links TRBV5-5 to TRBJ2-7, with 7 bases identical to TRBD1. Losses at the gene ends were 0 bases for V and 2 bases for J; bases not matched to a gene: 5. Germline V gene sequence: CDR1 SGHKS, CDR2 YYEKEE (reference sequence). The CDR3 is 15 residues long.

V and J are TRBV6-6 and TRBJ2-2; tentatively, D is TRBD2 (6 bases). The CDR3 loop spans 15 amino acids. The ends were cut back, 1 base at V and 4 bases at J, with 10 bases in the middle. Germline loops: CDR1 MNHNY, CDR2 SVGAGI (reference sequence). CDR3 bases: TGTGCCAGCAGTTACTTGGGGGGTGGCACCGGGGAGCTGTTTTTT. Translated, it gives CASSYLGGGTGELFF.

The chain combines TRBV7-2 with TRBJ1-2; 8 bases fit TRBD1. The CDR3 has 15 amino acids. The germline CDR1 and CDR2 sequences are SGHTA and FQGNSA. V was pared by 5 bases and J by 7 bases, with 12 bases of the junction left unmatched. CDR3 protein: CASSTAGQVFGGYTF. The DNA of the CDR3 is TGTGCCAGCAGCACAGCGGGACAGGTTTTCGGTGGCTACACCTTC. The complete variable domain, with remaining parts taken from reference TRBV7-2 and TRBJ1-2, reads GAGVSQSPSNKVTEKGKDVELRCDPISGHTALYWYRQSLGQGLEFLIYFQGNSAPDKSGLPSDRFSAERTGGSVSTLTIQRTQQEDSAVYLCASSTAGQVFGGYTFGSGTRLTVV.

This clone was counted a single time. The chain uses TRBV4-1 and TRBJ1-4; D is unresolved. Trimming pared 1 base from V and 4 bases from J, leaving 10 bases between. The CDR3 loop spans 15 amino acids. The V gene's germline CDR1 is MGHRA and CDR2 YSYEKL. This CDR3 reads CASSQGDQDNEKLFF. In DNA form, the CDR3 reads TGCGCCAGCAGCCAAGGAGACCAGGATAATGAAAAACTGTTTTTT.

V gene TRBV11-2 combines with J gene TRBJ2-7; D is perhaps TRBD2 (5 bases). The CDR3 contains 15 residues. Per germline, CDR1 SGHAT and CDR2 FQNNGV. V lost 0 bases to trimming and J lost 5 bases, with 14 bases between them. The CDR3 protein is CASSLDGELGHEQYF. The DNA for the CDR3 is TGTGCCAGCAGCTTAGACGGGGAGTTAGGCCACGAGCAGTACTTC. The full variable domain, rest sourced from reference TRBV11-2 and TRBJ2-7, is EAGVAQSPRYKIIEKRQSVAFWCNPISGHATLYWYQQILGQGPKLLIQFQNNGVVDDSQLPKDRFSAERLKGVDSTLKIQPAKLEDSAVYLCASSLDGELGHEQYFGPGTRLTVT.

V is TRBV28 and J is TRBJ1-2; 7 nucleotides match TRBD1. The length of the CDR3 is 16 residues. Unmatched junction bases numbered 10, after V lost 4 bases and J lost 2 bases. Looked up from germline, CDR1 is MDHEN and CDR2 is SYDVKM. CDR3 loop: CASSSSSTGQNYGYTF. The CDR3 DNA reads TGTGCCAGCAGTTCTTCCTCCACGGGACAGAACTATGGCTACACCTTC.

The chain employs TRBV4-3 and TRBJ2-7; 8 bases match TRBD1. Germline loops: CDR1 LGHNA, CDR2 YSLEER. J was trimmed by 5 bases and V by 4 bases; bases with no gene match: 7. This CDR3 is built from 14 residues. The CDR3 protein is CASSLEGTGNEQYF. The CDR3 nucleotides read TGCGCCAGCAGCCTTGAAGGGACAGGTAACGAGCAGTACTTC.

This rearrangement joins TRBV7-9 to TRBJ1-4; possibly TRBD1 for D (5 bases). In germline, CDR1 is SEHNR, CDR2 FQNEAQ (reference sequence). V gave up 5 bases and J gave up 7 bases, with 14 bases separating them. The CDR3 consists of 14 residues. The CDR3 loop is CASSPGWYGEKLFF. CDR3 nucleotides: TGTGCCAGCAGCCCAGGGTGGTACGGTGAAAAACTGTTTTTT.

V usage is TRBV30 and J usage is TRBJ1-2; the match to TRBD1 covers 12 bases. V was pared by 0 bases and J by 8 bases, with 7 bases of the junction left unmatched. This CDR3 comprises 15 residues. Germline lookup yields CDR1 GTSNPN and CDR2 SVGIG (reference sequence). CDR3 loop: CAWSVGTGGAQGYTF. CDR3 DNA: TGTGCCTGGAGTGTGGGGACAGGGGGCGCCCAGGGCTACACCTTC. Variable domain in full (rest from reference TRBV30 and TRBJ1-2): SQTIHQWPATLVQPVGSPLSLECTVEGTSNPNLYWYRQAAGRGLQLLFYSVGIGQISSEVPQNLSASRPQDRQFILSSKKLLLSDSGFYLCAWSVGTGGAQGYTFGSGTRLTVV.

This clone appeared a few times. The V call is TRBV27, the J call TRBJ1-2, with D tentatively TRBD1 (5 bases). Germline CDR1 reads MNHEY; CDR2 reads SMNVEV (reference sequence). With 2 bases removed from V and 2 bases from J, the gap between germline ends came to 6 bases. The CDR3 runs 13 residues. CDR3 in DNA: TGTGCCAGCAGTTTAACAGGAAACTATGGCTACACCTTC. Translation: CASSLTGNYGYTF.